The following is a T cell receptor beta chain sequence with its context. Its antigen is unidentified. This entry is derived from a study of CD8 T cells in ankylosing spondylitis. Study outcomes and limitations: It was reported that disease-linked clones were significantly enriched in matched ankylosing spondylitis synovial fluid. Disease-linked clones displayed a CD8+ phenotype and appeared relatively rarely in peripheral blood. Characteristic, it appeared, of ankylosing spondylitis blood was a TCR beta motif of eight highly homologous variants.

TCRdb called the 5' RACE reads again in MiXCR, with one record for every CDR3 protein. The sample has roughly 440,000 distinct CDR3 sequences, about 15% seen once. The sample consisted of blood, either unsorted or a sorted T cell fraction (not recorded which). The source of this sequence is a male donor with ankylosing spondylitis.

The chain's CDR3 is CRVGVSTDTQYF. CDR3 bases: TGCAGGGTCGGTGTTAGCACAGATACGCAGTATTTT. The chain combines TRBV20-1 with TRBJ2-3; D not resolved. This CDR3 contains 12 residues. CDR1 DFQATT and CDR2 SNEGSKA come from the germline V gene (reference sequence).